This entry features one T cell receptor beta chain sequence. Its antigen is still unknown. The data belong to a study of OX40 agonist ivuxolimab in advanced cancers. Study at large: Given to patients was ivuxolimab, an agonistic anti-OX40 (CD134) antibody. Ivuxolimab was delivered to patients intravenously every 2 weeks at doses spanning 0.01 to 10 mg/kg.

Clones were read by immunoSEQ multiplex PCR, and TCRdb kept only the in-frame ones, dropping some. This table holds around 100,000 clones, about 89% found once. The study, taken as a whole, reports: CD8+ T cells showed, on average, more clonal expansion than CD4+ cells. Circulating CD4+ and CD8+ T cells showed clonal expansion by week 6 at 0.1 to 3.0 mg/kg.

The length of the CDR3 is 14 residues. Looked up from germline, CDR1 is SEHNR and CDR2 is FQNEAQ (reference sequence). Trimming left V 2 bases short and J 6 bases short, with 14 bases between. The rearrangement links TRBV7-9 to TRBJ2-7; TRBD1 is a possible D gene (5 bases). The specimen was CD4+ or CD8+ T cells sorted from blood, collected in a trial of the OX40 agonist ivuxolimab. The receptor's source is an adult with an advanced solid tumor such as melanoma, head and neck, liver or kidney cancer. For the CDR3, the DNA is TGTGCCAGCAGCTTACCCACCAGGGTGGGCGAGCAGTACTTC. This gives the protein CASSLPTRVGEQYF.